This T cell receptor (beta chain) came from a study of blood T cell repertoires in COVID-19. Overall study context: Both acute and convalescent COVID-19 samples were obtained from the United States, Italy and Spain. The analysed material was cDNA or gDNA that came from T cells, B-cell-depleted T cells, or PBMCs.

J was trimmed by 4 bases and V by 4 bases; bases with no gene match: 8. Germline V gives CDR1 SGHKS, CDR2 YYEKEE (reference sequence). This CDR3 region has 16 residues. In the source study's methods: Amplification with reference gene primers provided the estimates of nucleated cell counts. The data were produced by immunoSEQ multiplex PCR, yet TCRdb's version contains in-frame clones alone and is incomplete. Clonal size and the V and J genes are those of that table, whereas D and trimming came from the DNA. Here the sample spans 150,000 or so clones, around 72% being singletons. This clone was counted between two and nine times.

This receptor was identified in a woman aged 80 or over with acute or convalescent COVID-19. The sample consisted of peripheral blood. The chain uses TRBV5-5 and TRBJ2-2, with 9 bases lining up with TRBD1. The CDR3 DNA reads TGTGCCAGCAGCACGAGGACAGGGGAGGCCACCGGGGAGCTGTTTTTT. Translated, it gives CASSTRTGEATGELFF.